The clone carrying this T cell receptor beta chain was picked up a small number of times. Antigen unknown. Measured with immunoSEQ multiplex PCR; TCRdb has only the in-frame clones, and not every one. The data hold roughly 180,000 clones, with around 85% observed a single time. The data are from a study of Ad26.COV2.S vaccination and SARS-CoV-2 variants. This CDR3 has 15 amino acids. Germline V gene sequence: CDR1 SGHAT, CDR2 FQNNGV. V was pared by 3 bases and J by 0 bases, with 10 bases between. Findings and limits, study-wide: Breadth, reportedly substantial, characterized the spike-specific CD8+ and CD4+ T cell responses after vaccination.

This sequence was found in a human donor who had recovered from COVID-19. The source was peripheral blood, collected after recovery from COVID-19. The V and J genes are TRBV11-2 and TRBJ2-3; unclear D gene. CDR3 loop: CASSLTAGSTDTQYF. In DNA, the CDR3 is TGTGCCAGCAGCTTGACCGCCGGTAGCACAGATACGCAGTATTTT.